This TCR beta chain originates from a study of T cell responses to AZD1222 COVID-19 vaccine. Some clones are missing from TCRdb's copy, which holds only in-frame ones; the method was immunoSEQ multiplex PCR. The sample yields over 120,000 clones, 88% seen once. Remarks on this clone: Its specificity is unknown.

The ends were cut back, 6 bases at V and 2 bases at J, with 13 bases in the middle. In germline, CDR1 is MNHEY, CDR2 SVGAGI. This CDR3 comprises 14 residues. Study results and caveats: Regions 160-218 and 743-854 held dominance among vaccine-associated CD4 TCRs, which spanned spike. Samples come after the peak T cell response, not at day 14.

The chain carries TRBV6-5 and TRBJ1-2, with TRBD1 as a possible D gene (5 bases). This clonotype originated in an adult who received the MenACWY meningococcal vaccine as a control. Source: peripheral blood, taken 28 days after the second dose of the MenACWY control vaccine. The CDR3 DNA reads TGTGCCAGCAGGGCCGGGACGGGAAACTATGGCTACACCTTC. It encodes CASRAGTGNYGYTF.